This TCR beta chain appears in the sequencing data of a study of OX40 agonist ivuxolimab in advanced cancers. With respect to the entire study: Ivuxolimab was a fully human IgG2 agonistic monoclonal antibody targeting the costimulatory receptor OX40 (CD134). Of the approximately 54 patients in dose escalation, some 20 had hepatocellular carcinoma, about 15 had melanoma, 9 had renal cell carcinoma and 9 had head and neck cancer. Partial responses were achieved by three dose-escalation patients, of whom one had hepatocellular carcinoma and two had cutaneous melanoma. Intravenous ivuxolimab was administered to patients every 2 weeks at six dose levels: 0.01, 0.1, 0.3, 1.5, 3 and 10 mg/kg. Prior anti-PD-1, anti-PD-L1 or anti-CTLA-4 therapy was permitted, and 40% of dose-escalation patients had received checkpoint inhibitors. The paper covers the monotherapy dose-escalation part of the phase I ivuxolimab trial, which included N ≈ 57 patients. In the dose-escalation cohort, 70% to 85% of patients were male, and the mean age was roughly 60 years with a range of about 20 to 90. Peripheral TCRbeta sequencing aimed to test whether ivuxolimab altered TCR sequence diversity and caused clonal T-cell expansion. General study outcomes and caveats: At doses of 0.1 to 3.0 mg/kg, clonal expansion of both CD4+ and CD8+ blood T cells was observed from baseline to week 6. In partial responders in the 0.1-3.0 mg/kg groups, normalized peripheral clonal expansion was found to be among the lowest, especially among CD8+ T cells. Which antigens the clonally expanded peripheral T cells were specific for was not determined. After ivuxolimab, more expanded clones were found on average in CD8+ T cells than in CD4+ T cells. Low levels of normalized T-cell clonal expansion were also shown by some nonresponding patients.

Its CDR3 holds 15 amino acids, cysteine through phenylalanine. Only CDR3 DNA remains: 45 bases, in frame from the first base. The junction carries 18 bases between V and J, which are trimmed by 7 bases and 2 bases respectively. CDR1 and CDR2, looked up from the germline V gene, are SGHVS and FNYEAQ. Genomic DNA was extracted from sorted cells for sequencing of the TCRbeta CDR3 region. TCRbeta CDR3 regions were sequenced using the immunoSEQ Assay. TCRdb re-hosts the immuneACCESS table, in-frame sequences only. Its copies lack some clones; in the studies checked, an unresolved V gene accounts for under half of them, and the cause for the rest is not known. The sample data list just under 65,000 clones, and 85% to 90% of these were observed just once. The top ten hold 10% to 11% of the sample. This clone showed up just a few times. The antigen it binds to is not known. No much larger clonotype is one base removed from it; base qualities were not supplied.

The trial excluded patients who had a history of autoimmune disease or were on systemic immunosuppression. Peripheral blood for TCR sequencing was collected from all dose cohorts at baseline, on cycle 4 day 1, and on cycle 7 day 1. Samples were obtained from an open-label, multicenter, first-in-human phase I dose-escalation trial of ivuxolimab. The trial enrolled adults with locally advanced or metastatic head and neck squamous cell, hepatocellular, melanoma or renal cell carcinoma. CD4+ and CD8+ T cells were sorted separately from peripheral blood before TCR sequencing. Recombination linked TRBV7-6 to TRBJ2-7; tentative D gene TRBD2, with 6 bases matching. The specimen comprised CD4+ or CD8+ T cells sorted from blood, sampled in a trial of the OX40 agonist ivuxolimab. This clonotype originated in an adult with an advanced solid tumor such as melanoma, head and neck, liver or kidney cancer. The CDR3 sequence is CASTPRPGVTYEQYF. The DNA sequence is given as TGTGCCAGCACCCCCCGACCGGGGGTTACCTACGAGCAGTACTTC.